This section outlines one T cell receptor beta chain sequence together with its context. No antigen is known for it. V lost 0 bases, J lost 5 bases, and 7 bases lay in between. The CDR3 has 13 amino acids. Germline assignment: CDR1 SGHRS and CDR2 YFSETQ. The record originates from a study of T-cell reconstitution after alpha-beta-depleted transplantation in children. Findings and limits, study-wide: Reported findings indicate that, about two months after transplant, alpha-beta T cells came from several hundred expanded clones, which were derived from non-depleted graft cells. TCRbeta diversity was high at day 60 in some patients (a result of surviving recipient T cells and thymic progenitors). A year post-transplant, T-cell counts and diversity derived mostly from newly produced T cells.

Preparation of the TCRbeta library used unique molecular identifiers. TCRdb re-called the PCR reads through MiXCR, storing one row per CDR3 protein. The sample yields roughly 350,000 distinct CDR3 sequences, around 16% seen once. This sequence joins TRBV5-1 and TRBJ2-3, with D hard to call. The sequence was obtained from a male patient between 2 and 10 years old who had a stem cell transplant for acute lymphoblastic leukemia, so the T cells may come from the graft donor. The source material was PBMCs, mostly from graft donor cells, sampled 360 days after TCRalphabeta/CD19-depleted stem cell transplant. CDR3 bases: TGCGCCAGCAGCTTGGGGGCTCAAGATACGCAGTATTTT. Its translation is CASSLGAQDTQYF.